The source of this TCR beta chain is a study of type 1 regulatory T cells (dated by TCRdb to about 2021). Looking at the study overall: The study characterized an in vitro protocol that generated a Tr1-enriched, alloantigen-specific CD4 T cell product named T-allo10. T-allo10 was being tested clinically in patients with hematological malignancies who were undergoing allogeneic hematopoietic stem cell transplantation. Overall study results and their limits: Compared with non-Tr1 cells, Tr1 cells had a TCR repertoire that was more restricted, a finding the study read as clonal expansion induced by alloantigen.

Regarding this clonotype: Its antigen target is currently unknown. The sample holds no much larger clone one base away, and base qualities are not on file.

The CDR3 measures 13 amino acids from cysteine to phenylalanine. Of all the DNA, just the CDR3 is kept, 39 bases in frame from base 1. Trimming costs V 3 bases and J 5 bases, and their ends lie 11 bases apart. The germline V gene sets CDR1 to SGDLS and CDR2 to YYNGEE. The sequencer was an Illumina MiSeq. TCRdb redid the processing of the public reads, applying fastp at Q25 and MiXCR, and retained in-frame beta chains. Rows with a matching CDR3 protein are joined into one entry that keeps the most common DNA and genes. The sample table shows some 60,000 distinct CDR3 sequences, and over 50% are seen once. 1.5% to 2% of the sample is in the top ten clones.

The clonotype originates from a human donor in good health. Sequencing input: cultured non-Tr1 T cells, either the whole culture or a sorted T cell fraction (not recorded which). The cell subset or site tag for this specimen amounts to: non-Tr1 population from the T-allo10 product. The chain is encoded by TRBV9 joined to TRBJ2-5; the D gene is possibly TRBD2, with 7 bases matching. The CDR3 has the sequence CASSEGGGETQYF. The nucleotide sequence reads TGTGCCAGCAGCGAAGGCGGGGGCGAGACCCAGTACTTC. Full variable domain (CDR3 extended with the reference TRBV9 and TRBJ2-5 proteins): DSGVTQTPKHLITATGQRVTLRCSPRSGDLSVYWYQQSLDQGLQFLIQYYNGEERAKGNILERFSAQQFPDLHSELNLSSLELGDSALYFCASSEGGGETQYFGPGTRLLVL.